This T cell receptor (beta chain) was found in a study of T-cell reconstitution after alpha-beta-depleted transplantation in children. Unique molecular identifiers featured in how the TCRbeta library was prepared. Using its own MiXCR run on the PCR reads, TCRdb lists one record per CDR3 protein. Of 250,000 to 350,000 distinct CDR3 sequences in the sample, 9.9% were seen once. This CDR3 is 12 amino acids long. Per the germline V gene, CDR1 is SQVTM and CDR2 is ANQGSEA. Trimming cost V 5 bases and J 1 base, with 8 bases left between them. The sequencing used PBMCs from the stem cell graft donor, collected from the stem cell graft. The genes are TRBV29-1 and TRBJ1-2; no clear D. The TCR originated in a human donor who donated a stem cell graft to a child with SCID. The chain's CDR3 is CSVNEYNYGYTF. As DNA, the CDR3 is TGCAGCGTTAATGAGTATAACTATGGCTACACCTTC.